Presented here are 8 T cell receptor beta chains from one specimen sequenced in a study of blood T cell repertoires in COVID-19. The protocol was immunoSEQ multiplex PCR, while the TCRdb copy is restricted to in-frame clones and leaves out a portion. The sample lists tens of thousands of clones; about nine tenths were seen once. Material for sequencing was peripheral blood. These receptor sequences come from a young man with acute or convalescent COVID-19.

The chain uses TRBV4-1 and TRBJ2-2, with D perhaps matching TRBD2 (6 bases). Germline V lookup: CDR1 MGHRA, CDR2 YSYEKL. The CDR3 extends over 17 amino acids. Trimming shortened V by 6 bases and J by 1 base, and 18 bases separated the two germline ends. CDR3 coding DNA: TGCGCCAGCAGTCAGTGGCTAGCGAGCCAGAACACCGGGGAGCTGTTTTTT. Translation: CASSQWLASQNTGELFF.

In nucleotides, the CDR3 is TGTGCCAGCAGTTTAGAAACCGGGACAGGGTACCCAGTGGGGGAAAAACTGTTTTTT. Its protein product is CASSLETGTGYPVGEKLFF. This chain connects TRBV28 to TRBJ1-4; 9 nucleotides align to TRBD1. The CDR3 is 19 residues long. Germline V lookup: CDR1 MDHEN, CDR2 SYDVKM. V lost 2 bases and J lost 8; bases outside the gene matches: 18. Supplemented by reference TRBV28 and TRBJ1-4, the full variable domain reads DVKVTQSSRYLVKRTGEKVFLECVQDMDHENMFWYRQDPGLGLRLIYFSYDVKMKEKGDIPEGYSVSREKKERFSLILESASTNQTSMYLCASSLETGTGYPVGEKLFFGSGTQLSVL.

The V call is TRBV7-2, the J call TRBJ2-3, with D perhaps matching TRBD1 (6 bases). V gave up 4 bases and J gave up 4 bases, with 15 bases separating them. The CDR3 extends over 15 amino acids. The germline V gene has CDR1 SGHTA and CDR2 FQGNSA. CDR3 amino acids: CASSSQGTLADTQYF. In DNA form, the CDR3 reads TGTGCCAGCAGCTCCCAGGGGACGCTAGCAGATACGCAGTATTTT. The variable domain in full, completed from reference TRBV7-2 and TRBJ2-3, reads GAGVSQSPSNKVTEKGKDVELRCDPISGHTALYWYRQSLGQGLEFLIYFQGNSAPDKSGLPSDRFSAERTGGSVSTLTIQRTQQEDSAVYLCASSSQGTLADTQYFGPGTRLTVL.

The J gene is TRBJ2-3, the V gene TRBV7-3, with 7 bases aligning to TRBD1. The CDR3 spans 14 residues. Germline CDR1 SGHTA, CDR2 FQGTGA. J was trimmed by 0 bases and V by 3 bases; bases with no gene match: 0. The DNA of the CDR3 is TGTGCCAGCAGCTTGGGACAGAGCACAGATACGCAGTATTTT. It yields the protein CASSLGQSTDTQYF.

The CDR3 loop reads CSASHGSETDTQYF. The CDR3 bases are TGCAGTGCTAGTCATGGGAGTGAGACAGATACGCAGTATTTT. The V call is TRBV20-1, the J call TRBJ2-3, with D tentatively TRBD2 (5 bases). The CDR3 runs 14 residues. CDR1 and CDR2 (germline): DFQATT, SNEGSKA (reference sequence). Trimming took 3 bases from V and 3 from J, leaving 13 bases between them.

The CDR3 is CAWSVGQGIEKLFF. The CDR3 DNA is TGTGCCTGGAGTGTAGGACAGGGAATTGAAAAACTGTTTTTT. The chain combines TRBV30 with TRBJ1-4, with 8 bases matching TRBD1. The length of the CDR3 is 14 residues. The J segment lost 7 bases and the V segment lost 0 bases, leaving 4 bases of the junction unmatched. From germline, CDR1 is GTSNPN and CDR2 SVGIG (reference sequence).

This clone was recorded only once. V is TRBV19 and J is TRBJ2-6; 10 bases are shared with TRBD2. This CDR3 spans 17 amino acids. Germline V CDR1 and CDR2: LNHDA, SQIVND (reference sequence). Trimming cost V 4 bases and J 4 bases; bases outside gene matches: 7. Written as DNA, the CDR3 is TGTGCCAGTAGTAAGGCTAGCGGGAGTATCGGGGCCAACGTCCTGACTTTC. Amino acids: CASSKASGSIGANVLTF.

The gene calls are TRBV18 and TRBJ2-5, with a possible D match to TRBD2 (6 bases). V was trimmed by 1 base and J by 4 bases, leaving 13 bases between them. The CDR3 consists of 15 residues. Germline-derived CDR1 and CDR2 are KGHSH and LQKENI. This CDR3 reads CASSPQGGLGETQYF. CDR3 DNA sequence: TGTGCCAGCTCACCACAAGGAGGGTTGGGAGAGACCCAGTACTTC.